These 8 T cell receptor beta chains share one sample of origin, sequenced in a study of cytomegalovirus exposure and HLA in healthy donors (dated by TCRdb to about 2017). Libraries were made using the immunoSEQ multiplex PCR assay. The multiplex PCR relied on a mix of 60 forward primers for TCR Vbeta segments and 13 reverse primers for TCR Jbeta segments. The source is immuneACCESS, and TCRdb retained only in-frame sequences with V and J called. Part of the clones is not carried over; for the studies checked, unresolved V genes explain less than half of this, and the remainder is unexplained. For this sample there are about 120,000 clones; roughly 80% appear just once. The ten largest clones represent 7.5% to 9% of the sample. Sequenced input: PBMCs. All receptors come from a female donor in good health and CMV-seropositive.

The V call is TRBV5-6, the J call TRBJ1-1, with 8 bases lining up with TRBD1. Trimming cost V 1 base and J 5 bases; bases outside gene matches: 4. This CDR3 is built from 14 residues. CDR1 and CDR2 from the germline V gene are SGHDT and YYEEEE. CDR3 coding DNA: TGTGCCAGCAGCTTGCCAGGGGGCGCGACTGAAGCTTTCTTT. This codes for CASSLPGGATEAFF.

To note about this clone: Germline and junction disagree at one end, which may indicate a read error. Here the CDR3 reads CASKVAGSSYEQYF. The DNA for the CDR3 is TGTGCGAGCAAGGTGGCGGGGAGCTCCTACGAGCAGTACTTC. The V gene is TRBV6-1, the J gene TRBJ2-7, with D perhaps matching TRBD2 (6 bases). This CDR3 contains 14 residues. Per the germline V gene, CDR1 is MNHNS and CDR2 is SASEGT.

The chain uses TRBV27 and TRBJ1-1; possibly TRBD1 for D (5 bases). Trimming removed 6 bases at V and 4 bases at J, with 18 bases between. Looked up from germline, CDR1 is MNHEY and CDR2 is SMNVEV (reference sequence). The CDR3 is 15 residues long. The CDR3, as DNA: TGTGCCAGCAGCCGCAACGAAGGGGCGAGCACTGAAGCTTTCTTT. Translated, it gives CASSRNEGASTEAFF.

V gene TRBV6-5 combines with J gene TRBJ1-6, with 8 bases aligning to TRBD1. The CDR3 spans 15 residues. Trimming took 6 bases from V and 6 from J; bases not matched to a gene: 7. CDR1 is MNHEY and CDR2 is SVGAGI in the germline V gene. In nucleotides, the CDR3 is TGTGCCAGCAGCCCAGGGGGCTTAACTAATTCACCCCTCCACTTT. Amino acid sequence: CASSPGGLTNSPLHF.

As for this clone: Its ends do not fully match the called genes, so a read error is possible. The V call is TRBV4-3, the J call TRBJ2-7; TRBD1 is a possible D gene (6 bases). The germline V gene encodes CDR1 LGHNA and CDR2 YSLEER. This CDR3 spans 16 amino acids. In DNA, the CDR3 is TGCGCCGGCAGCCAAGATGGCACAGGGCGGACCTACGAGCAGTACTTC. Its translation is CAGSQDGTGRTYEQYF.

The rearrangement links TRBV13 to TRBJ1-2, with TRBD1 matching 7 bases. The CDR3 has 14 residues. From germline, CDR1 is PRHDT and CDR2 FYEKMQ (reference sequence). The J segment lost 6 bases and the V segment lost 2 bases, leaving 6 bases of the junction unmatched. CDR3 in amino acids: CASSLREGAHGYTF. CDR3 bases: TGTGCCAGCAGCTTACGCGAGGGGGCGCATGGCTACACCTTC. Full variable domain (rest looked up from reference TRBV13 and TRBJ1-2): AAGVIQSPRHLIKEKRETATLKCYPIPRHDTVYWYQQGPGQDPQFLISFYEKMQSDKGSIPDRFSAQQFSDYHSELNMSSLELGDSALYFCASSLREGAHGYTFGSGTRLTVV.

The J gene is TRBJ1-1, the V gene TRBV28; perhaps TRBD1 as D (5 bases). Trimming stripped 7 bases from V and 0 bases from J, with 18 bases between. The CDR3 totals 16 residues. Germline-derived CDR1 and CDR2 are MDHEN and SYDVKM. The CDR3 coding sequence is TGTGCCAGCACCCGCCCGGGACTCCCCATGAACACTGAAGCTTTCTTT. It specifies CASTRPGLPMNTEAFF.

This clone has just a few counts. The chain carries TRBV4-3 and TRBJ1-2, with 8 bases matching TRBD1. Trimming cost V 3 bases and J 8 bases; bases outside gene matches: 5. CDR1 and CDR2 from the germline V gene are LGHNA and YSLEER. The CDR3 is 13 residues long. The CDR3 coding sequence is TGCGCCAGCAGCCAGGGACAGGATCGGGGCTACACCTTC. Translation gives CASSQGQDRGYTF.